The rows below give T cell receptor beta chains drawn from one sample of a study of blood T cell repertoires in COVID-19. Using immunoSEQ multiplex PCR, the repertoire was profiled, and TCRdb retains in-frame clones only, with some absent. There are 200,000 to 250,000 clones in the sample; about 80% occur only once, and under 2% lies in the top ten. Material: peripheral blood. The receptors were sampled from a woman older than 75 with acute or convalescent COVID-19. Both conserved end residues are part of each CDR3. The D gene is left open where the match is weak. Clone size appears in some rows only: once, few, many, or a class for an expanded clone.

cdr3_length	v_call	j_call	clone_size	d_call	cdr3_nt	cdr3_aa
16	TRBV9	TRBJ2-1	NA	NA	TGTGCCAGCAGCTCCGGACTGTCTAGCTCCTACAATGAGCAGTTCTTC	CASSSGLSSSYNEQFF
14	TRBV27	TRBJ2-1	NA	NA	TGTGCCAGCAGTTTATCCAGAAGCGACAATGAGCAGTTCTTC	CASSLSRSDNEQFF
13	TRBV7-2	TRBJ2-3	NA	NA	TGTGCCTGCAATCCGGGATTTGGAGATACGCAGTATTTT	CACNPGFGDTQYF
14	TRBV6-5	TRBJ1-4	NA	NA	TGTGCCAGTAGTATAAGGACGGGGAATGAAAAACTGTTTTTT	CASSIRTGNEKLFF
15	TRBV3-1/TRBV3-2	TRBJ1-2	NA	TRBD1	TGTGCCAGCAGCCTCCGGACAGGGGGCAGCTATGGCTACACCTTC	CASSLRTGGSYGYTF
18	TRBV7-2	TRBJ2-1	few	TRBD2	TGTGCCAGCAGCTTAAGGGCATTTGGGGAGGGCCGGGGGAATGAGCAGTTCTTC	CASSLRAFGEGRGNEQFF
16	TRBV27	TRBJ1-1	NA	TRBD1	TGTGCCAGCAGTACGTTGGACAGGGGGGTGAACACTGAAGCTTTCTTT	CASSTLDRGVNTEAFF
18	TRBV7-2	TRBJ2-6	NA	TRBD2	TGTGCCAGCAGCTTGCTAGCGGGGACAACCTCTGGGGCCAACGTCCTGACTTTC	CASSLLAGTTSGANVLTF
14	TRBV29-1	TRBJ1-1	NA	NA	TGCAGCGTTCAAATGCTGGGCATGAACACTGAAGCTTTCTTT	CSVQMLGMNTEAFF
14	TRBV5-1	TRBJ1-1	few	TRBD1	TGCGCCAGCAGCTTGGCGGGACAGCCCACTGAAGCTTTCTTT	CASSLAGQPTEAFF
13	TRBV18	TRBJ2-5	NA	NA	TGTGCCAGCTCACTGGGACTCAGGGAGACCCAGTACTTC	CASSLGLRETQYF
12	TRBV30	TRBJ2-1	NA	NA	TGTGCCTCCCTTAGGTCGTCAGGGGACCAGTTCTTC	CASLRSSGDQFF
14	TRBV2	TRBJ2-7	NA	TRBD2	TGTGCCAGCACCTGGACTAGCGAGGATTACGAGCAGTACTTC	CASTWTSEDYEQYF
14	TRBV7-9	TRBJ1-2	few	NA	TGTGCCAGCAGCCAGAGCGGCGGACACTATGGCTACACCTTC	CASSQSGGHYGYTF
14	TRBV2	TRBJ1-4	NA	NA	TGTGCCAGCAGTGAACGGTACACTAATGACAAACTGTTTTTT	CASSERYTNDKLFF
16	TRBV14	TRBJ1-1	NA	NA	TGTGCCAGCAGCCGGCTCGTCCCCACAGGGCTTACTGAAGCTTTCTTT	CASSRLVPTGLTEAFF
12	TRBV27	TRBJ2-2	few	NA	TGTGCCAGCCGCCCCGTTGCGGGGGAGCTGTTTTTT	CASRPVAGELFF
16	TRBV19	TRBJ1-2	NA	NA	TGTGCCAGTAGTATTGGTCAGGGCCCGGCTAACTATGGCTACACCTTC	CASSIGQGPANYGYTF